The TCR beta chain described here comes from a study of OX40 agonist ivuxolimab in advanced cancers. Background on the study: An agonistic human IgG2 monoclonal antibody against OX40 (CD134) was given. Study-level results: More expanded clones were found, on average, in CD8+ than in CD4+ T cells. Among the nonresponders, some also had low normalized T-cell clonal expansion.

Assay: immunoSEQ multiplex PCR; the TCRdb copy retains only in-frame clones and omits some. The sample includes tens of thousands of clones, around 94% of them seen just once. This clone was found once. Its cognate antigen is unknown. This TCR derives from an adult with an advanced solid tumor such as melanoma, head and neck, liver or kidney cancer. The specimen comprised CD4+ or CD8+ T cells sorted from blood, sampled in a trial of the OX40 agonist ivuxolimab.

The CDR3 sequence is CASSFGGGLYEQYF. The CDR3 nucleotides read TGTGCCAGCAGTTTCGGGGGGGGTTTGTACGAGCAGTACTTC. This chain connects TRBV6-6 to TRBJ2-7, with 8 bases matching TRBD2. V was pared by 4 bases and J by 4 bases, with 6 bases of the junction left unmatched. The germline V gene has CDR1 MNHNY and CDR2 SVGAGI (reference sequence). CDR3 length: 14 amino acids.